The rows below give T cell receptor beta chains drawn from one sample of a study of low-dose radiotherapy and immunotherapy resistance in tumors. MiXCR, applied by TCRdb to the reads, yields one record per CDR3 protein. This sample has 54,000 or so distinct CDR3 sequences, with 25% found just once. This material consisted of PBMCs, taken before treatment. These receptor sequences come from a male donor with prostate cancer. Each CDR3 is given with its conserved first and last residue. Each record gives: V gene, D gene, clone size, J gene, CDR3 protein, CDR3 DNA. A D gene is named only where the DNA matches it firmly. Not all rows give a size; the values are once, few, many and, for expanded clones, a class.

TRBV19	.	.	TRBJ1-5	CASSMLSSTGQPQHF	TGTGCCAGTAGTATGCTCTCCAGTACCGGTCAGCCCCAGCATTTT
TRBV6-2/TRBV6-3	TRBD2	.	TRBJ2-1	CASHIAGGSTQFF	TGTGCCAGCCACATAGCGGGAGGATCGACGCAGTTCTTC
TRBV14	.	.	TRBJ2-7	CASSQDRVREQYF	TGTGCCAGCAGCCAAGACAGGGTGCGCGAGCAGTACTTC
TRBV14	.	many	TRBJ1-1	CASSVRDRTNTEAFF	TGTGCCAGCAGCGTTCGGGACCGTACTAACACTGAAGCTTTCTTT
TRBV27	.	many	TRBJ2-2	CASSHSNTGELFF	TGTGCCAGCAGTCACTCGAACACCGGGGAGCTGTTTTTT
TRBV5-1	TRBD2	many	TRBJ2-5	CASSLVPSGKETQYF	TGCGCCAGCAGCTTGGTCCCTAGCGGGAAAGAGACCCAGTACTTC
TRBV6-2/TRBV6-3	TRBD2	many	TRBJ2-1	CASSYTSGGPTGSGQFF	TGTGCCAGCAGTTACACTAGCGGGGGCCCGACCGGGAGCGGGCAGTTCTTC
TRBV3-1	.	many	TRBJ2-5	CASTPGAPREETQYF	TGTGCCAGCACCCCCGGGGCCCCTCGGGAAGAGACCCAGTACTTC
TRBV12-3/TRBV12-4	TRBD2	many	TRBJ2-3	CASNIPEAGTDTQYF	TGTGCCAGCAACATCCCCGAAGCGGGGACAGATACGCAGTATTTT
TRBV12-3/TRBV12-4	TRBD2	.	TRBJ2-3	CASSLSGLAGGHDTQCF	TGTGCCAGCAGTTTGAGCGGACTAGCGGGGGGTCACGATACGCAGTGTTTT
TRBV6-2/TRBV6-3	.	many	TRBJ2-1	CASSGVVRRNEQFF	TGTGCCAGCAGTGGGGTAGTTCGTCGGAATGAGCAGTTCTTC
TRBV7-2	.	many	TRBJ1-1	CASSFPGRGGNTEAFF	TGTGCCAGCAGCTTCCCGGGTCGGGGGGGGAACACTGAAGCTTTCTTT
TRBV7-9	.	many	TRBJ2-5	CASRTGPEETQYF	TGTGCCAGCAGAACCGGACCAGAAGAGACCCAGTACTTC
TRBV27	TRBD1	many	TRBJ2-7	CASRLGQGQTYEQYF	TGTGCCAGCAGACTTGGACAGGGCCAAACCTACGAGCAGTACTTC
TRBV20-1	.	many	TRBJ2-7	CSARYREPYEQYF	TGCAGTGCTAGATACAGGGAACCCTACGAGCAGTACTTC
TRBV7-9	TRBD1	many	TRBJ2-7	CASSRGQGMNEQYF	TGTGCCAGCAGCCGGGGACAGGGGATGAACGAGCAGTACTTC
TRBV12-3/TRBV12-4	.	many	TRBJ2-5	CASRTSGEGTQYF	TGTGCCAGCAGGACCTCAGGGGAGGGGACCCAGTACTTC
TRBV23-1	TRBD2	.	TRBJ2-1	CASAGGSFYEQFF	TGCGCCAGTGCGGGGGGCAGCTTTTATGAGCAGTTCTTC
TRBV14	TRBD1	.	TRBJ2-1	CASSPLITNSGGNEQFF	TGTGCCAGCAGCCCCCTAATTACCAATTCAGGGGGCAATGAGCAGTTCTTC
TRBV14	.	many	TRBJ2-5	CASSQEFYETQYF	TGTGCCAGCAGCCAAGAGTTTTACGAGACCCAGTACTTC
TRBV3-1	.	many	TRBJ2-6	CASSHQRGVGSGANVLTF	TGTGCCAGCAGCCATCAAAGGGGTGTGGGCTCTGGGGCCAACGTCCTGACTTTC
TRBV2	TRBD2	many	TRBJ2-5	CASSELGLAGAGETQYF	TGTGCCAGCAGTGAATTGGGACTAGCGGGGGCAGGAGAGACCCAGTACTTC
TRBV20-1	.	many	TRBJ2-7	CSASGQISYEQYF	TGCAGTGCTAGCGGCCAGATCTCCTACGAGCAGTACTTC
TRBV5-1	.	many	TRBJ2-2	CASSLGAGLNTGELFF	TGCGCCAGCAGCTTGGGGGCAGGGCTGAACACCGGGGAGCTGTTTTTT
TRBV12-3/TRBV12-4	.	.	TRBJ2-6	CASSLVRAGAAASGANVLTF	TGTGCCAGCAGTTTAGTAAGGGCAGGGGCTGCTGCCTCTGGGGCCAACGTCCTGACTTTC
TRBV6-4	TRBD2	.	TRBJ2-1	CASNSSGSYEQFF	TGTGCCAGCAACTCTAGCGGGAGCTATGAGCAGTTCTTC